A single sample is the source of the 7 T cell receptor beta chains below, sequenced in a study of T cell responses to AZD1222 COVID-19 vaccine. Profiled with immunoSEQ multiplex PCR; TCRdb holds only in-frame clones, not every one. The sample includes approximately 140,000 clones, approximately 90% of them seen just once. The sample here was peripheral blood, taken on day 0 of AZD1222 vaccination. These receptors all come from an adult in good health.

The chain combines TRBV11-3 with TRBJ2-2, with 8 bases that match TRBD2. With 5 bases clipped from V and 3 bases from J, the junction kept 8 bases outside the gene matches. The length of the CDR3 is 16 residues. The germline V gene encodes CDR1 SGHNT and CDR2 YENEEA. The CDR3 sequence: CASSPFSGGDTGELFF. CDR3 coding DNA: TGTGCCAGCAGCCCCTTTTCGGGGGGGGACACCGGGGAGCTGTTTTTT.

This rearrangement joins TRBV7-2 to TRBJ2-7; D is possibly TRBD1 or TRBD2 (5 bases each). V was cut by 3 bases and J by 0 bases, with 12 bases left in between. The germline gives CDR1 SGHTA, CDR2 FQGNSA. The CDR3 loop spans 15 amino acids. CDR3: CASSLWWGNSYEQYF. The CDR3 DNA reads TGTGCCAGCAGCTTGTGGTGGGGGAACTCCTACGAGCAGTACTTC.

This sequence joins TRBV18 and TRBJ1-5; TRBD1 matches at 11 bases. This CDR3 contains 15 residues. V lost 2 bases and J lost 6; bases outside the gene matches: 3. CDR1 KGHSH and CDR2 LQKENI come from the germline V gene. CDR3 sequence: CASSPGTGGGQPQHF. The CDR3 DNA reads as TGTGCCAGCTCACCAGGGACAGGGGGGGGTCAGCCCCAGCATTTT. Full variable domain (rest looked up from reference TRBV18 and TRBJ1-5): NAGVMQNPRHLVRRRGQEARLRCSPMKGHSHVYWYRQLPEEGLKFMVYLQKENIIDESGMPKERFSAEFPKEGPSILRIQQVVRGDSAAYFCASSPGTGGGQPQHFGDGTRLSIL.

J is TRBJ2-1 and V is TRBV5-6, with 13 bases lining up with TRBD2. CDR1 is SGHDT, CDR2 YYEEEE, per germline. This CDR3 is built from 19 residues. J was trimmed by 8 bases and V by 6 bases; bases with no gene match: 20. The CDR3 DNA follows: TGTGCCAGCATCTTTTTACCCGGGACTAGCGGGAACCCTGGGGATGAGCAGTTCTTC. This sequence encodes CASIFLPGTSGNPGDEQFF.

This clone was found a few times. The CDR3 is CASSAQGAGEKLFF. The CDR3 coding sequence is TGTGCCAGCAGCGCTCAGGGGGCTGGGGAAAAACTGTTTTTT. The V gene is TRBV9, the J gene TRBJ1-4; 8 nucleotides line up with TRBD1. V was clipped by 3 bases and J by 8 bases; unmatched bases: 6. The CDR3 spans 14 residues. Germline-derived CDR1 and CDR2 are SGDLS and YYNGEE.

This chain connects TRBV18 to TRBJ1-3; 7 bases agree with TRBD1. Germline CDR1 and CDR2: KGHSH and LQKENI. The CDR3 is 16 residues long. Germline trimming cut 6 bases from V and 2 bases from J; bases unmatched to any gene: 10. CDR3 protein: CASSQGQVSTGNTIYF. CDR3 nucleotide sequence: TGTGCCAGCTCCCAAGGACAGGTATCGACTGGAAACACCATATATTTT.

The rearrangement links TRBV5-1 to TRBJ2-3; no clear D gene. The CDR3 is 14 residues long. V was trimmed by 4 bases and J by 2 bases, leaving 11 bases between them. The germline V gene has CDR1 SGHRS and CDR2 YFSETQ. The CDR3 nucleotides are TGCGCCAGCAGCCCACCTGATCCCACAGATACGCAGTATTTT. Residues: CASSPPDPTDTQYF.